What follows are 21 T cell receptor beta chains derived from one specimen sequenced in a study of CD8 T cells in ankylosing spondylitis. TCRdb ran MiXCR on the 5' RACE reads and lists one entry per CDR3 protein. The repertoire holds 220,000 or so distinct CDR3 sequences, with around 17% as singletons. Study results and caveats: Blood of patients with ankylosing spondylitis appeared to be characterized by a TCR beta motif of roughly eight highly homologous variants.

These receptors have no known antigen. The sequencing sample was made of blood, either unsorted or a sorted T cell fraction (not recorded which). The origin of the receptors is a male donor with ankylosing spondylitis.

This clonotype occurred a few times. The V and J genes are TRBV12-3 or TRBV12-4 and TRBJ2-2, with TRBD2 identical over 13 bases. The CDR3 is 18 amino acids. V shed 5 bases and J 0 bases; nucleotides not matched to a gene: 6. The CDR3 here is CASSGTSGRVTNTGELFF. The DNA of the CDR3 is TGTGCCAGCAGTGGAACTAGCGGGAGGGTAACGAACACCGGGGAGCTGTTTTTT.

This clonotype was seen a few times. The rearrangement uses TRBV6-5 and TRBJ1-6, with 9 positions matching TRBD1. In germline, CDR1 is MNHEY, CDR2 SVGAGI. This CDR3 has 14 amino acids. J gave up 13 bases and V 4 bases, and 8 bases lay outside the gene matches. The CDR3 is CASSSDRGGNPLHF. CDR3 sequence (DNA): TGTGCCAGCAGTTCGGACAGGGGAGGCAATCCCCTCCACTTT.

A few counts support this clonotype. This sequence joins TRBV20-1 and TRBJ2-2, with D possibly TRBD2 on 5 matching bases. With 0 bases removed from V and 0 bases from J, the gap between germline ends came to 11 bases. The CDR3 consists of 16 residues. In germline, CDR1 is DFQATT, CDR2 SNEGSKA (reference sequence). As DNA, the CDR3 is TGCAGTGCTAGAGATCTAGCAGACCCGAACACCGGGGAGCTGTTTTTT. The encoded protein is CSARDLADPNTGELFF.

The chain recombines TRBV7-9 with TRBJ2-1; 10 bases are shared with TRBD2. There are 14 residues in the CDR3. The germline V gene encodes CDR1 SEHNR and CDR2 FQNEAQ (reference sequence). J was trimmed by 8 bases and V by 4 bases; bases with no gene match: 5. The CDR3 nucleotides are TGTGCCAGCAGCTCTAGCGGGAGAGGCTATGAGCAGTTCTTC. Protein sequence: CASSSSGRGYEQFF.

This chain links TRBV7-3 with TRBJ2-7; TRBD1 agrees at 7 bases. CDR3 size: 19 residues. After removal of 4 bases from V and 2 bases from J, the junction contained 20 bases not matched to a gene. From germline, CDR1 is SGHTA and CDR2 FQGTGA. In DNA form, the CDR3 reads TGTGCCAGCAGCTCGTACCCTTGGGACAGACTCATACCCCCCTACGAGCAGTACTTC. Encoded protein: CASSSYPWDRLIPPYEQYF.

Only a few counts were recorded for this clonotype. The V call is TRBV7-9, the J call TRBJ2-1, with a weak D call TRBD2 (6 bases). Germline loops: CDR1 SEHNR, CDR2 FQNEAQ (reference sequence). With 2 bases removed from V and 8 bases from J, the gap between germline ends came to 13 bases. CDR3 size: 14 residues. For the CDR3, the DNA is TGTGCCAGCAGCTTATCTCTACTAGCATATGAGCAGTTCTTC. This sequence encodes CASSLSLLAYEQFF.

This clonotype occurred many times. The J gene is TRBJ2-1, the V gene TRBV24-1, with D possibly matching TRBD1 (6 bases). CDR1 KGHDR and CDR2 SFDVKD come from the germline V gene. V was clipped by 0 bases and J by 8 bases, with 7 bases between them. The CDR3 runs to 13 residues. CDR3: CATSDLHRDEQFF. In nucleotides, the CDR3 is TGTGCCACCAGTGATTTGCACAGGGATGAGCAGTTCTTC.

The chain couples TRBV11-2 to TRBJ2-2; D unclear. Trimming pared 2 bases from V and 4 bases from J, leaving 11 bases between. Germline V gene sequence: CDR1 SGHAT, CDR2 FQNNGV. The CDR3 extends over 15 amino acids. In DNA, the CDR3 is TGTGCCAGCAGCTTAATTGGGATCCTCACCGGGGAGCTGTTTTTT. As protein: CASSLIGILTGELFF.

The chain is built from TRBV27 and TRBJ2-3; TRBD2 matches 8 bases. V gave up 5 bases and J gave up 4 bases; unmatched junction bases: 5. This CDR3 is built from 14 residues. Germline lookup yields CDR1 MNHEY and CDR2 SMNVEV (reference sequence). This CDR3 is CASSMGLGPDTQYF. For the CDR3, the DNA is TGTGCCAGCAGTATGGGACTAGGTCCAGATACGCAGTATTTT.

This clonotype was seen repeatedly, ten times or more. The chain is built from TRBV12-3 or TRBV12-4 and TRBJ1-3; D might be TRBD1 (5 bases). CDR3 length equals 16 residues. V was cut by 7 bases and J by 0 bases, with 16 bases left in between. The CDR3 protein is CASTQDEGLSGNTIYF. The CDR3 DNA reads as TGTGCCAGCACCCAGGACGAGGGGCTCTCTGGAAACACCATATATTTT.

The V gene is TRBV7-9, the J gene TRBJ2-1, with 7 bases that match TRBD2. Trimming took 2 bases from V and 1 from J; bases not matched to a gene: 5. The CDR3 contains 16 residues. Per germline, CDR1 SEHNR and CDR2 FQNEAQ (reference sequence). The CDR3 DNA reads as TGTGCCAGCAGCTTACCAAGGGACTATTCCTACAATGAGCAGTTCTTC. It is translated as CASSLPRDYSYNEQFF.

This clonotype was seen only a few times. The chain carries TRBV7-9 and TRBJ2-1, with 7 bases lining up with TRBD2. V was pared by 4 bases and J by 0 bases, with 9 bases of the junction left unmatched. The germline CDR1 and CDR2 sequences are SEHNR and FQNEAQ (reference sequence). The CDR3 covers 17 residues. CDR3 nucleotides: TGTGCCAGCAGCTCCCCGACTAGCTGGAGCTCCTACAATGAGCAGTTCTTC. Its translation: CASSSPTSWSSYNEQFF.

This clonotype turned up a few times. The CDR3 DNA reads TGCAGCGGGGGGGACGACTATGGCTACACCTTC. Translated, it gives CSGGDDYGYTF. The gene calls are TRBV29-1 and TRBJ1-2; TRBD1 might be the D (5 bases). The length of the CDR3 is 11 residues. Germline loops: CDR1 SQVTM, CDR2 ANQGSEA. The V end was cut by 7 bases, the J end by 3 bases, with 9 bases between.

The chain is built from TRBV7-2 and TRBJ2-7; 12 bases are a match to TRBD2. This CDR3 region has 16 residues. The germline V gene has CDR1 SGHTA and CDR2 FQGNSA. The V segment lost 4 bases and the J segment 1 base; nucleotides outside the gene matches: 5. The DNA of the CDR3 is TGTGCCAGCAGCTCGCCGACTAGCGGGGGATCCTACGAGCAGTACTTC. This codes for CASSSPTSGGSYEQYF.

The J gene is TRBJ2-1, the V gene TRBV11-2, with 9 bases aligning to TRBD2. This CDR3 has 17 amino acids. Unmatched junction bases numbered 15, after V lost 5 bases and J lost 7 bases. Germline values: CDR1 SGHAT, CDR2 FQNNGV. CDR3 DNA: TGTGCCAGCAGCACCCCACGGACTAGCGCTCTATTAAATGAGCAGTTCTTC. Translating it yields CASSTPRTSALLNEQFF.

The chain recombines TRBV7-9 with TRBJ1-1; D is unresolved. V lost 4 bases to trimming and J lost 1 base, with 7 bases between them. Germline assignment: CDR1 SEHNR and CDR2 FQNEAQ (reference sequence). The CDR3 spans 13 residues. The CDR3 DNA reads TGTGCCAGCAGCTCTCCCCCGAACACTGAAGCTTTCTTT. Protein product: CASSSPPNTEAFF.

This clonotype was seen a handful of times. The J gene is TRBJ2-7, the V gene TRBV10-2, with 9 bases lining up with TRBD2. CDR1 is WSHSY and CDR2 is SAAADI in the germline V gene. V lost 2 bases, J lost 4 bases, and 6 bases stayed unmatched. The CDR3 is 15 residues long. The CDR3: CASSETASGIYEQYF. CDR3 DNA: TGCGCCAGCAGTGAGACGGCTAGCGGGATTTACGAGCAGTACTTC.

The rearrangement joins TRBV4-1 to TRBJ2-7, with a tentative D call TRBD1 (6 bases). The CDR3 contains 15 residues. CDR1 and CDR2 (germline): MGHRA, YSYEKL. V was clipped by 1 base and J by 0 bases, with 10 bases between them. CDR3 nucleotides: TGCGCCAGCAGCCAAGTCCCAGGGGACTCCTACGAGCAGTACTTC. This sequence encodes CASSQVPGDSYEQYF.

The rearrangement uses TRBV5-6 and TRBJ2-7, with 10 bases matching TRBD2. The length of the CDR3 is 14 residues. J lost 7 bases, V lost 3 bases, and 7 bases had no gene match. Germline CDR1 SGHDT, CDR2 YYEEEE. The CDR3 bases are TGTGCCAGCAGCTCGGGACTAGCGTCTGGTGAGCAGTACTTC. Its translation: CASSSGLASGEQYF.

Only a few counts were recorded for this clonotype. The chain has TRBV14 and TRBJ1-1, with 8 bases aligning to TRBD1. The CDR3 consists of 16 residues. In germline, CDR1 is SGHDN, CDR2 FVKESK. The junction had 4 bases not matched to a gene; V was cut back by 0 bases and J by 1 base. For the CDR3, the DNA is TGTGCCAGCAGCCAAGAATGGGACAGGACGAACACTGAAGCTTTCTTT. Its protein product is CASSQEWDRTNTEAFF.

The chain carries TRBV6-2 or TRBV6-3 and TRBJ1-4; possible D gene TRBD1, 5 bases. V shed 5 bases and J shed 5 bases, with 15 bases lying between them. The CDR3 consists of 15 residues. Germline-derived CDR1 and CDR2 are MNHEY and SVGEGT. CDR3 sequence: CASSPPGRENEKLFF. DNA of the CDR3: TGTGCCAGCAGTCCCCCGGGACGAGAGAATGAAAAACTGTTTTTT.